This TCR beta chain was recovered during a study of T-cell reconstitution after alpha-beta-depleted transplantation in children. Study findings and constraints: The high TCRbeta diversity at day 60 in some patients came from surviving recipient T cells and thymic progenitors. At around two months after transplant, the alpha-beta T cells were reportedly derived from several hundred expanded clones that came from non-depleted graft cells. Hyperexpanded clones declined; after one year, newly produced T cells mostly supplied diversity.

Turning to this clonotype: Its antigen is unknown.

The TCRbeta library was prepared with unique molecular identifiers. Using its own MiXCR run on the PCR reads, TCRdb lists one record per CDR3 protein. Of about 980,000 distinct CDR3 sequences detected, roughly 29% appear once; the ten largest clones hold roughly 31%. Trimming cost V 1 base and J 6 bases; bases outside gene matches: 7. The CDR3 has 16 residues. Germline-derived CDR1 and CDR2 are SGHAT and FQNNGV. V gene TRBV11-2 combines with J gene TRBJ1-1; TRBD1 matches 11 bases. The sequencing used PBMCs, mostly from graft donor cells, collected 360 days after TCRalphabeta/CD19-depleted stem cell transplant. The sequence derives from a boy under two years old who had a stem cell transplant for SCID, so the T cells may come from the graft donor. CDR3 residues: CASSLAQGQGDPEAFF. CDR3 sequence (DNA): TGTGCCAGCAGCTTAGCCCAGGGACAGGGGGACCCTGAAGCTTTCTTT.